This T cell receptor (beta chain) was sequenced for a study of identical twins. Overall study findings and caveats: Rather than following the same donors, the conclusions depended on cross-sectional statistical analysis. For zero-insertion analyses, partial confounding could come from invariant MAIT and iNKT cells.

A universal primer site came from template switching; cDNA carried unique molecular identifiers. TCRdb passed the 5' RACE reads through MiXCR, listing each CDR3 protein once. This table holds roughly 1,500,000 distinct CDR3 sequences, about 30% found once. Points on this clonotype: Its antigen remains unknown.

Germline assignment: CDR1 SGHRS and CDR2 YFSETQ. This CDR3 is built from 11 residues. Between the trimmed V and J ends, which lost 7 bases and 2 bases, there was a span of 5 bases. This receptor was obtained from a newborn girl in good health. What was sequenced was cord blood. This chain uses TRBV5-1 with TRBJ2-3; the D is unclear. The CDR3 region is CASGATDTQYF. The CDR3 DNA follows: TGCGCCAGCGGCGCCACAGATACGCAGTATTTT.